There are a few counts of the clone carrying this TCR beta chain. These data are taken from a study of blood T cell repertoires in COVID-19. Study-level information: COVID-19 samples, acute and convalescent, were from the United States, Italy and Spain. T cells, B-cell-depleted T cells, or PBMCs provided the cDNA or gDNA that served as material.

Original data processing: By means of reference gene primer amplification, nucleated cell counts were estimated. Produced via immunoSEQ multiplex PCR; TCRdb's table is partial and in-frame only. For V, J and clone size, that table is used; D and trimming come from the DNA. The table records about 270,000 clones, roughly 84% of them present only once. The CDR3 has 21 residues. V was clipped by 8 bases and J by 0 bases, with 35 bases between them. Looked up from germline, CDR1 is WNHNN and CDR2 is SYGVQD (reference sequence). The receptor was derived from a human donor in a cohort sampled during active COVID-19. This sequence joins TRBV10-1 and TRBJ2-7; D is possibly TRBD1 (9 bases). Sequenced material: peripheral blood. As DNA, the CDR3 is TGCGCCAGCTTCACGAAGAGAATAGGACAGGGGTTGAGCGGGAGCTCCTACGAGCAGTACTTC. It specifies CASFTKRIGQGLSGSSYEQYF.